This T cell receptor beta chain is drawn from a study of T cell responses to AZD1222 COVID-19 vaccine. Study observations and caveats: Two doses of AZD1222 preceded a rise in Spike-specific TCR breadth and depth.

Generated by immunoSEQ multiplex PCR, the TCRdb table keeps only in-frame clones and is missing some. The top ten clones hold about 1.3% of a sample with roughly 140,000 clones, less than 95% of them seen once. Per the germline V gene, CDR1 is MNHEY and CDR2 is SVGAGI. The V gene end was trimmed by 4 bases and the J gene end by 6 bases; junction bases not matched to a gene: 7. The CDR3 contains 15 residues. To note about this clone: Antigen unknown.

The sequenced sample was peripheral blood, obtained on day 0 of AZD1222 vaccination. This TCR came from an adult in good health. The chain employs TRBV6-5 and TRBJ1-3; 9 bases are shared with TRBD1. CDR3 DNA: TGTGCCAGCAGTTCCCTCGACAGGGGGGCAAACACCATATATTTT. This translates into CASSSLDRGANTIYF.